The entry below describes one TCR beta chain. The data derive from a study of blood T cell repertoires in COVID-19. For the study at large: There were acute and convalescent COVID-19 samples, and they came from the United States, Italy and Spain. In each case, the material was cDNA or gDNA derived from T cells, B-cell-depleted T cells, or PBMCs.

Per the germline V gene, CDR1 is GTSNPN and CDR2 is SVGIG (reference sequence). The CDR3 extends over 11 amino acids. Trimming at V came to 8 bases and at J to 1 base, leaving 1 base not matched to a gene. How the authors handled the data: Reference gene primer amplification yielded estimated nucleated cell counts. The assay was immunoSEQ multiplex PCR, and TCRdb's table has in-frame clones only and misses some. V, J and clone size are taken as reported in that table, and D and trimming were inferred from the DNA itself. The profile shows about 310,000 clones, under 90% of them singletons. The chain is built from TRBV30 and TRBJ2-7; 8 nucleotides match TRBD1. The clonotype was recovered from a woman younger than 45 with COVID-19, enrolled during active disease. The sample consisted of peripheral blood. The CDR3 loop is CAGQGSYEQYF. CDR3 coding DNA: TGTGCCGGACAGGGATCCTACGAGCAGTACTTC.